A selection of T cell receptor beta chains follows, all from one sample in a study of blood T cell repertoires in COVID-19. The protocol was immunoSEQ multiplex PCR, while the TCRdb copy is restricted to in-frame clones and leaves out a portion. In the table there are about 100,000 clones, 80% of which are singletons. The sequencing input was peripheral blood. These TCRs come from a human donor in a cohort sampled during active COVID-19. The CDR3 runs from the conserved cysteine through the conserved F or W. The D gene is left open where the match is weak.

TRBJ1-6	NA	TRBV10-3	CATAKTDYNSPLHF
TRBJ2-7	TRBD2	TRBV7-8	CASSHSELAGGGEQYF
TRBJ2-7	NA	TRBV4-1	CASSQQIVGFSFRGDEQYF
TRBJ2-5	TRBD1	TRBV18	CASSLGTGDRYF
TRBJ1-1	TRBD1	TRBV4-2	CASSHNRGENTEAFF
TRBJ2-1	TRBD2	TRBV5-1	CASSLLAGGTSYNEQFF
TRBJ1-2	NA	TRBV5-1	CASSLIVGGIANYGYTF
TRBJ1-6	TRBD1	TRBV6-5	CASSWDRVGSPLHF
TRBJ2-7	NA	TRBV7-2	CASSLDQFSYEQYF
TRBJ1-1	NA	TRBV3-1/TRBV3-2	CASSQDWANTEAFF
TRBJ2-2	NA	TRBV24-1	CATSITTGNTGELFF
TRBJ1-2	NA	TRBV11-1	CASSRDIFSGYTF
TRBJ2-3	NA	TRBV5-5	CASSLDGAQVTQYF
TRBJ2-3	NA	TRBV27	CASRPQIALLYTQYF
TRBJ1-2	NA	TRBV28	CASNYGLNNYGYTF
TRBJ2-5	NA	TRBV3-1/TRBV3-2	CASSQDIGLATQETQYF
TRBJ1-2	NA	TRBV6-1	CASSEAQNNYGYTF
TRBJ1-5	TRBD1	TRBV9	CASSVAGQDFQPQHF
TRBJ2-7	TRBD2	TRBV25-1	CASKPAGGGQYF
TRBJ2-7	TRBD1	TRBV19	CASSTRGQLGEQYF
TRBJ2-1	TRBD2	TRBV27	CASRSGGRDEQFF
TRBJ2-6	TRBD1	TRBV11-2	CASSHPGQNKRSGANVLTF